The rows below give T cell receptor beta chains drawn from one sample of a study of blood T cell repertoires in COVID-19. TCRdb keeps only in-frame clones here, not all; method: immunoSEQ multiplex PCR. The sample has 48,000 or so clones, 90% seen once. The sample consisted of peripheral blood. The origin of the receptors is a human donor in a cohort sampled during active COVID-19. The CDR3 runs from the conserved cysteine through the conserved F or W. Fields, in order: D gene, J gene, clone size, V gene, CDR3 DNA, CDR3 protein. D genes are given only for firm matches. Part of the rows lack a size; the others show once, few, many or a class for expanded clones.

- TRBJ1-1 - TRBV4-1 TGCGCCAGCAGCCAAGAGGAGACAGTGAACACTGAAGCTTTCTTT CASSQEETVNTEAFF
TRBD1 TRBJ2-7 - TRBV19 TGTGCCAGTAGTATGACAGGGGGCACCGGCGAGCAGTACTTC CASSMTGGTGEQYF
- TRBJ1-1 - TRBV9 TGTGCCAGCAGCGTTAGCTGGCACACTGAAGCTTTCTTT CASSVSWHTEAFF
- TRBJ2-1 - TRBV3-1/TRBV3-2 TGTGCCAGCAGCCAAGGCGGAGGCAATGAGCAGTTCTTC CASSQGGGNEQFF
TRBD1 TRBJ1-2 - TRBV10-3 TGTGCCATCTCCGGGACAGGGACCGATGGCTACACCTTC CAISGTGTDGYTF
- TRBJ1-2 once TRBV19 TGTGCCAGTAGCCCGACTGTCTTGAGGGATAACTATGGCTACACCTTC CASSPTVLRDNYGYTF
TRBD2 TRBJ2-7 - TRBV7-9 TGTGCCAGCAGCCCGGGACTAGCGGGAGGAACCTACGAGCAGTACTTC CASSPGLAGGTYEQYF
TRBD1 TRBJ2-3 - TRBV23-1 TGCGCCAGCAGTCAAGGGGACAGAGAATTTCGAGACGCGAGAGAACGAGATACGCAGTATTTT CASSQGDREFRDARERDTQYF
- TRBJ1-5 - TRBV9 TGTGCCAGCAGCGAGACCGGGGGTCAGCCCCAGCATTTT CASSETGGQPQHF
- TRBJ2-7 few TRBV6-5 TGTGCCAGCAGTCCGGGGGGCTGGGAGCAGTACTTC CASSPGGWEQYF
- TRBJ2-1 - TRBV5-1 TGCGCCAGCAGCTTGGGACTTTATGAGCAGTTCTTC CASSLGLYEQFF
- TRBJ2-7 - TRBV7-8 TGTGCCAGCAGCTTAGACAGGAACTACGAGCAGTACTTC CASSLDRNYEQYF
- TRBJ2-4 once TRBV21-1 TGTGCTAAGGACGAGCCTCGCCGGGGGAAACGGATTCAGTACTTC CAKDEPRRGKRIQYF
- TRBJ1-1 - TRBV25-1 TGTGCCAGCACTGCCTCCAAAGCCACTGAAGCTTTCTTT CASTASKATEAFF
- TRBJ2-2 - TRBV5-4 TGTGCCAGCACCAACAGCGGATCGAACACCGGGGAGCTGTTTTTT CASTNSGSNTGELFF
- TRBJ2-1 few TRBV27 TGTGCCAGCAGTTTCTCTGGGGAGTATGAGCAGTTCTTC CASSFSGEYEQFF
TRBD1 TRBJ1-5 once TRBV6-1 TGTGCCAGCAGTGATGCGGACAGGGGACTTAATCAGCCCCAGCATTTT CASSDADRGLNQPQHF
TRBD2 TRBJ2-1 - TRBV12-5 TGTGCTAGTGGTTTGGTACGAGTGGGAGCGGGAGGGAGCTCCTACAATGAGCAGTTCTTC CASGLVRVGAGGSSYNEQFF
- TRBJ1-1 - TRBV18 TGTGCCAGCTCACCAGTAGACATGAACACTGAAGCTTTCTTT CASSPVDMNTEAFF
TRBD1 TRBJ1-2 - TRBV7-9 TGTGCCAGCAGCGACTGGACAGGTGGACGGAACTATGGCTACACCTTC CASSDWTGGRNYGYTF
TRBD1 TRBJ1-2 - TRBV7-9 TGTGCCAGCAGCCCTCGGGACAGAGTTTTATATGGCTACACCTTC CASSPRDRVLYGYTF
- TRBJ1-2 - TRBV19 TGTGCCAGTAGTATAGTTCTGCGGGTACAGGGCTATGGCTACACCTTC CASSIVLRVQGYGYTF
- TRBJ2-7 - TRBV11-2 TGTGCCAGCAGCCACAAGTTTACCTACGAGCAGTACTTC CASSHKFTYEQYF
TRBD1 TRBJ2-5 - TRBV5-4 TGTGCCAGCAGCTCGTTGGGACAGGGTAAGGAGACCCAGTACTTC CASSSLGQGKETQYF
- TRBJ1-5 - TRBV5-6 TGTGCCAGCAGCTTGACAAATCAGCCCCAGCATTTT CASSLTNQPQHF